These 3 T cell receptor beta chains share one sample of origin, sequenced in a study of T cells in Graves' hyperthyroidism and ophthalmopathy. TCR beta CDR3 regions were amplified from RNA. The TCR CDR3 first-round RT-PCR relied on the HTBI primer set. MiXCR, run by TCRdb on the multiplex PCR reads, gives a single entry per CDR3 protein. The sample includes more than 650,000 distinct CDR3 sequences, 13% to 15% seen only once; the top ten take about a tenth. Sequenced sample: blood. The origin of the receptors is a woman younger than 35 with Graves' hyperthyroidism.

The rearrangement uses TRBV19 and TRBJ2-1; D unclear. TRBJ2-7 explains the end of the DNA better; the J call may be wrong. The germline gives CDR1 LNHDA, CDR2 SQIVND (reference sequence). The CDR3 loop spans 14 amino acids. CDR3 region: CASSIVRPSNEQYF. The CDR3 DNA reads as TGTGCCAGTAGTATAGTCCGACCTTCCAATGAGCAGTACTTC.

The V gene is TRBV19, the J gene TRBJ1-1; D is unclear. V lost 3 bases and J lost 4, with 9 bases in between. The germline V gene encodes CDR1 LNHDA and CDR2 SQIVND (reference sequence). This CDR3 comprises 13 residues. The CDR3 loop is CASSIPFSTEAFF. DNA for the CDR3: TGTGCCAGTAGTATTCCGTTTTCCACTGAAGCTTTCTTT.

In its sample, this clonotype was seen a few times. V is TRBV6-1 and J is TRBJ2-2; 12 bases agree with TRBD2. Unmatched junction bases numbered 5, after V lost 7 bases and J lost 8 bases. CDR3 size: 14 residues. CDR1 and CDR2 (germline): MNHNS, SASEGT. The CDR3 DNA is TGTGCCAGCAAACTAGCGGGAGGATTAGGGGAGCTGTTTTTT. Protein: CASKLAGGLGELFF.